What follows are 18 T cell receptor beta chains derived from one specimen sequenced in a study of regulatory T cells in long-lasting Graves disease. TCR beta libraries were built with iRepertoire HTBI primers and Arm-PCR of CDR3 regions. TCRdb re-called the multiplex PCR reads with MiXCR, one entry per CDR3 protein. The sample records fewer than 450,000 distinct CDR3 sequences, about 25% being singletons. Time point meaning: persistent/refractory GD, antithyroid drugs over 5 years with positive TRAb. Following extraction of RNA from PBMCs, that RNA was used to make the TCR library. The sequencing used peripheral blood mononuclear cells (PBMCs), collected when the disease was refractory, from a patient treated with antithyroid drugs. Every receptor here comes from a female donor with Graves disease.

The gene calls are TRBV4-3 and TRBJ1-4, with a weak D call TRBD1 (5 bases). The CDR3 has 15 amino acids. Germline assignment: CDR1 LGHNA and CDR2 YSLEER. V dropped 1 base and J dropped 10 bases, with 16 bases sitting between them. The CDR3 DNA reads as TGCGCCAGCAGCCAAGGGGGCGCAGGGTTTGTAAAACTGTTTTTT. This codes for CASSQGGAGFVKLFF.

This clonotype showed up just a few times. CDR3 sequence reads: CASSVEKRESFVSGELFF. The CDR3 nucleotides are TGTGCCAGCAGCGTAGAGAAGCGGGAGAGCTTTGTGTCCGGGGAGCTGTTTTTT. V usage is TRBV9 and J usage is TRBJ2-2, with 8 bases fitting TRBD2. In germline, CDR1 is SGDLS, CDR2 YYNGEE. This CDR3 contains 18 residues. The V segment lost 0 bases and the J segment 6 bases; nucleotides outside the gene matches: 13. The complete variable domain, with remaining parts taken from reference TRBV9 and TRBJ2-2, reads DSGVTQTPKHLITATGQRVTLRCSPRSGDLSVYWYQQSLDQGLQFLIQYYNGEERAKGNILERFSAQQFPDLHSELNLSSLELGDSALYFCASSVEKRESFVSGELFFGEGSRLTVL.

This chain links TRBV20-1 with TRBJ2-7, with a weak D call TRBD2 (7 bases). The germline V gene encodes CDR1 DFQATT and CDR2 SNEGSKA (reference sequence). This CDR3 has 16 amino acids. V was clipped by 5 bases and J by 4 bases, with 24 bases between them. The CDR3 DNA sequence: TGCAGTGCTGCCGGGACTATGCCTCAACAGGGATACGAGCAGTACTTC. It specifies CSAAGTMPQQGYEQYF.

J is TRBJ2-1 and V is TRBV5-1, with 11 bases matching TRBD2. The V gene's germline CDR1 is SGHRS and CDR2 YFSETQ. The CDR3 consists of 15 residues. Unmatched junction bases numbered 11, after V lost 9 bases and J lost 6 bases. CDR3 in amino acids: CAILAGGLGSNEQFF. The CDR3 nucleotides are TGCGCCATATTAGCGGGAGGGCTAGGATCCAATGAGCAGTTCTTC. Full variable domain (remainder filled in from reference TRBV5-1 and TRBJ2-1): KAGVTQTPRYLIKTRGQQVTLSCSPISGHRSVSWYQQTPGQGLQFLFEYFSETQRNKGNFPGRFSGRQFSNSRSEMNVSTLELGDSALYLCAILAGGLGSNEQFFGPGTRLTVL.

This clonotype showed up many times. The chain uses TRBV5-1 and TRBJ2-5; possibly TRBD2 for D (5 bases). The CDR3 runs 12 residues. The germline V gene has CDR1 SGHRS and CDR2 YFSETQ. V was shortened by 4 bases and J by 5 bases, with 9 bases between the two germline ends. This chain's CDR3 is CASSRPGETQYF. In nucleotides, the CDR3 is TGCGCCAGCAGCCGTCCGGGGGAGACCCAGTACTTC.

The chain couples TRBV5-1 to TRBJ2-7; TRBD2 matches 10 bases. The CDR3 is 16 residues long. Germline lookup yields CDR1 SGHRS and CDR2 YFSETQ. J was trimmed by 3 bases and V by 3 bases; bases with no gene match: 9. CDR3 region: CASSSLPSGSVYEQYF. The CDR3 DNA reads TGCGCCAGCAGCTCCCTCCCTAGCGGGAGCGTCTACGAGCAGTACTTC.

About this clonotype itself: A much larger clone sits a single nucleotide away, making a read error possible. The CDR3 DNA sequence: TGTGCCAGCAGCCGAGGAAATAGCCAAGAGACCCAGTACTTC. It yields the protein CASSRGNSQETQYF. J is TRBJ2-5 and V is TRBV2; unclear D gene. This CDR3 is built from 14 residues. Germline CDR1 and CDR2: SNHLY and FYNNEI. Trimming cost V 6 bases and J 1 base, with 12 bases left between them.

Many counts were recorded for this clonotype. The chain recombines TRBV7-2 with TRBJ2-5; the D gene could be TRBD1 or TRBD2 (5 bases each). V was trimmed by 3 bases and J by 0 bases, leaving 8 bases between them. The CDR3 runs to 14 residues. CDR1 is SGHTA and CDR2 is FQGNSA in the germline V gene. The CDR3 sequence is CASSFLGDQETQYF. For the CDR3, the DNA is TGTGCCAGCAGCTTCTTGGGGGACCAAGAGACCCAGTACTTC. The full variable domain, in which reference TRBV7-2 and TRBJ2-5 provide the parts outside the CDR3, is GAGVSQSPSNKVTEKGKDVELRCDPISGHTALYWYRQSLGQGLEFLIYFQGNSAPDKSGLPSDRFSAERTGGSVSTLTIQRTQQEDSAVYLCASSFLGDQETQYFGPGTRLLVL.

This clonotype was counted at least ten times. This chain joins TRBV28 and TRBJ2-5; no reliable D call. Germline V lookup: CDR1 MDHEN, CDR2 SYDVKM. Trimming took off 6 bases at V and 5 bases at J, with 16 bases between the two ends. The CDR3 contains 14 residues. The CDR3 protein is CASSTDTARETQYF. DNA of the CDR3: TGTGCCAGCAGCACAGATACGGCCCGGGAGACCCAGTACTTC.

Points on this clonotype: A clone one base away is much larger, so this may be a read error. The genes are TRBV20-1 and TRBJ1-1; a weak D match, TRBD1 (5 bases). From germline, CDR1 is DFQATT and CDR2 SNEGSKA (reference sequence). The CDR3 contains 14 residues. The CDR3 coding sequence is TGCAGTGCTAGAGTATTCGACAGAGACACTGTAGCTTTCTTT. Protein product: CSARVFDRDTVAFF.

The rearrangement joins TRBV7-2 to TRBJ2-7; D perhaps matches TRBD2 (6 bases). Trimming removed 3 bases from V and 0 bases from J, with 15 bases in between. The germline CDR1 and CDR2 sequences are SGHTA and FQGNSA. The CDR3 loop spans 16 amino acids. The CDR3 sequence is CASSFSAGGSSYEQYF. CDR3 sequence (DNA): TGTGCCAGCAGCTTTTCCGCCGGGGGTAGCTCCTACGAGCAGTACTTC.

This clonotype has ten or more counts. V and J are TRBV20-1 and TRBJ1-2; D is perhaps TRBD1 (5 bases). The germline gives CDR1 DFQATT, CDR2 SNEGSKA (reference sequence). The ends were cut back, 3 bases at V and 8 bases at J, with 10 bases in the middle. The CDR3 spans 11 residues. The CDR3 DNA reads as TGCAGTGCTAGCAGGGTAGGGGGCTACACCTTC. Protein: CSASRVGGYTF.

V gene TRBV27 combines with J gene TRBJ2-2; D is perhaps TRBD1 or TRBD2 (7 bases each). CDR3 length: 15 amino acids. The germline V gene has CDR1 MNHEY and CDR2 SMNVEV (reference sequence). Trimming took off 9 bases at V and 0 bases at J, with 14 bases between the two ends. The CDR3 coding sequence is TGTGCCAGGACGGCAGGGGGGGCGAACACCGGGGAGCTGTTTTTT. This translates into CARTAGGANTGELFF.

This chain uses TRBV3-1 with TRBJ2-5; tentative D call: TRBD1 (5 bases). The ends were cut back, 2 bases at V and 5 bases at J, with 18 bases in the middle. Per germline, CDR1 LGHDT and CDR2 YNNKEL (reference sequence). The CDR3 covers 16 residues. The DNA of the CDR3 is TGTGCCAGCAGCCAAAGAATCGGCACAGCAGGGGAGACCCAGTACTTC. It translates to CASSQRIGTAGETQYF.

The chain is built from TRBV5-1 and TRBJ2-3; 8 bases line up with TRBD1. The CDR3 is 13 residues long. CDR1 SGHRS and CDR2 YFSETQ come from the germline V gene. The V and J ends lost 3 bases and 5 bases, in that order; junction bases with no gene match: 2. Here the CDR3 DNA reads TGCGCCAGCAGCTCGACAGGGGAAGATACGCAGTATTTT. Its protein is CASSSTGEDTQYF.

This clonotype was seen ten or more times. The chain employs TRBV6-1 and TRBJ2-7, with D unresolved. There are 13 residues in the CDR3. Per the germline V gene, CDR1 is MNHNS and CDR2 is SASEGT. V lost 4 bases, J lost 1 base, and 8 bases lay in between. The CDR3 here is CASSAAESYEQYF. DNA of the CDR3: TGTGCCAGCAGTGCGGCTGAGTCCTACGAGCAGTACTTC.

This clonotype was counted at least ten times. The chain uses TRBV10-3 and TRBJ2-5; 8 bases align to TRBD2. The CDR3 is 14 residues long. The junction had 10 bases not matched to a gene; V was cut back by 11 bases and J by 2 bases. CDR1 is ENHRY and CDR2 is SYGVKD in the germline V gene. CDR3 amino acids: CAAATSVVQETQYF. CDR3 sequence (DNA): TGTGCCGCTGCGACTAGCGTAGTACAAGAGACCCAGTACTTC.

The chain combines TRBV5-6 with TRBJ2-7; D might be TRBD1 (5 bases). The CDR3 length is 16 residues. V was clipped by 3 bases and J by 0 bases, with 16 bases between them. CDR1 and CDR2 (germline): SGHDT, YYEEEE. CDR3 loop: CASSSVTRQISYEQYF. As DNA, the CDR3 is TGTGCCAGCAGCTCCGTTACGAGACAGATCTCCTACGAGCAGTACTTC.